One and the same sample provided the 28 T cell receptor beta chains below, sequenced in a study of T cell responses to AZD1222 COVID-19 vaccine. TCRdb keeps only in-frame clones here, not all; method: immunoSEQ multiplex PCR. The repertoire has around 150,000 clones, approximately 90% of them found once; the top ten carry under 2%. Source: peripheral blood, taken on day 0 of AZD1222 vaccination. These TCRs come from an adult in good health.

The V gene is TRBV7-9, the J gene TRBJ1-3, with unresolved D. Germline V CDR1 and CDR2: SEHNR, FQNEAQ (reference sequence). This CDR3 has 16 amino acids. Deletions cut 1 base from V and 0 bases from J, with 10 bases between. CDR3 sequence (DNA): TGTGCCAGCAGCTTAGGGGCAGCCCGCTCTGGAAACACCATATATTTT. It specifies CASSLGAARSGNTIYF.

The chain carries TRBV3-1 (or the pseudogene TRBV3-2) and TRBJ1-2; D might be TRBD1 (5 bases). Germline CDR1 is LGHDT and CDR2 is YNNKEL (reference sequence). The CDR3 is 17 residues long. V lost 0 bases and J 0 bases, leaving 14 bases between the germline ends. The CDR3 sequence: CASSQDGRGATNYGYTF. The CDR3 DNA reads TGTGCCAGCAGCCAAGATGGTCGGGGCGCGACTAACTATGGCTACACCTTC.

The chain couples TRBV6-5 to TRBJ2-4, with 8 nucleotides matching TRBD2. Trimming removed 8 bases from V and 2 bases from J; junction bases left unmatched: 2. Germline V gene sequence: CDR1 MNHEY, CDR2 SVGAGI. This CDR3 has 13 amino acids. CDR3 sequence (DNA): TGTGCCAGCGCGGGGGGAACCAAAAACATTCAGTACTTC. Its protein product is CASAGGTKNIQYF.

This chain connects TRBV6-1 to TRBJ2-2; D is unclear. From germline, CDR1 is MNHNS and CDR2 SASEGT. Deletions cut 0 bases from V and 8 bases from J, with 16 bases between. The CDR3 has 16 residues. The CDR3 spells CASSEARSGPRGELFF. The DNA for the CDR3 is TGTGCCAGCAGTGAAGCGCGGTCAGGACCGCGAGGGGAGCTGTTTTTT.

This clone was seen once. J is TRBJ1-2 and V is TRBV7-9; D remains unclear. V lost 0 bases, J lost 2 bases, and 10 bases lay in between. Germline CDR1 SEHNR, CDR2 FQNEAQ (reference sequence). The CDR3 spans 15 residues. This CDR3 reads CASSLAQSGNYGYTF. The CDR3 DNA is TGTGCCAGCAGCTTAGCGCAATCGGGCAACTATGGCTACACCTTC.

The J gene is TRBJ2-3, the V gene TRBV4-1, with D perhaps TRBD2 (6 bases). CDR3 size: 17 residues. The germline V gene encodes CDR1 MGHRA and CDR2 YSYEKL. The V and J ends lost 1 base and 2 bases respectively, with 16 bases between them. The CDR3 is CASSQAPLGRPTDTQYF. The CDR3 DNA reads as TGCGCCAGCAGCCAAGCCCCTCTTGGGAGGCCCACAGATACGCAGTATTTT.

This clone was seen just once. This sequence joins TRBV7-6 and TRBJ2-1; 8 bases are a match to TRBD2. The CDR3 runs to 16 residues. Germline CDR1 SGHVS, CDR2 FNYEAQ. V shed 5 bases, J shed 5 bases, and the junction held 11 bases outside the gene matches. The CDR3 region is CASSPRAGGSDNEQFF. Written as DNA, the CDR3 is TGTGCCAGCAGCCCCCGTGCGGGGGGATCTGACAATGAGCAGTTCTTC.

CDR3 sequence reads: CASSLSRRAVNTEAFF. The CDR3 DNA follows: TGTGCCAGCAGCTTAAGTCGCCGCGCGGTGAACACTGAAGCTTTCTTT. The chain combines TRBV7-6 with TRBJ1-1; the D is unclear. V gave up 2 bases and J gave up 0 bases, with 13 bases separating them. This CDR3 contains 16 residues. CDR1 and CDR2 from the germline V gene are SGHVS and FNYEAQ.

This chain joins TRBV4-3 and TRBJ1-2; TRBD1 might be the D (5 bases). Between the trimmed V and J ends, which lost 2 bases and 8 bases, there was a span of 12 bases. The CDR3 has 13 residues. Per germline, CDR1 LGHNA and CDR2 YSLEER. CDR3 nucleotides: TGCGCCAGCAGCCAAAGGGGAGGGAGCGGCTACACCTTC. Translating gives CASSQRGGSGYTF.

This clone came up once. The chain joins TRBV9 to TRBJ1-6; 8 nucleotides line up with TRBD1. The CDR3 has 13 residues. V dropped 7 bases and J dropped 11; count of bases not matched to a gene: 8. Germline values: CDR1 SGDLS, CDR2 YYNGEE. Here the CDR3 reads CASGLGQGPPLHF. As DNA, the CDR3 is TGTGCCAGCGGCCTAGGACAGGGACCACCCCTCCACTTT.

The CDR3 nucleotides read TGTGCCAGCAGCTTGGGACAGGGGTCAGATCAGCCCCAGCATTTT. This translates into CASSLGQGSDQPQHF. The chain recombines TRBV5-4 with TRBJ1-5; 8 bases align to TRBD1. Trimming removed 0 bases from V and 5 bases from J; junction bases left unmatched: 4. Germline loops: CDR1 SGHNT, CDR2 YYREEE (reference sequence). This CDR3 is built from 15 residues.

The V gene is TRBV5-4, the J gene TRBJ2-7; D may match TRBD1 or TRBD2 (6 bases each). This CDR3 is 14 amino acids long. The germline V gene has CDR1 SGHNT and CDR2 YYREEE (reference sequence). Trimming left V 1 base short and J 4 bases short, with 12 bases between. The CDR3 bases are TGTGCCAGCAGCTTGAACGGAGGGGGTTACGAGCAGTACTTC. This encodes CASSLNGGGYEQYF. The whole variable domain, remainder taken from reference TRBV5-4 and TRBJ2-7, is ETGVTQSPTHLIKTRGQQVTLRCSSQSGHNTVSWYQQALGQGPQFIFQYYREEENGRGNFPPRFSGLQFPNYSSELNVNALELDDSALYLCASSLNGGGYEQYFGPGTRLTVT.

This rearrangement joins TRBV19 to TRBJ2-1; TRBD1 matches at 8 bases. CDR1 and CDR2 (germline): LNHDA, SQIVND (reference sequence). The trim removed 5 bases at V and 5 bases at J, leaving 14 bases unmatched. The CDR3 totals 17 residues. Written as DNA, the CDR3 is TGTGCCAGTAGTGGGCCCCCTCGGGACAGGAGGAACAATGAGCAGTTCTTC. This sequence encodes CASSGPPRDRRNNEQFF. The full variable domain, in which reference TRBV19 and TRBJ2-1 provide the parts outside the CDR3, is DGGITQSPKYLFRKEGQNVTLSCEQNLNHDAMYWYRQDPGQGLRLIYYSQIVNDFQKGDIAEGYSVSREKKESFPLTVTSAQKNPTAFYLCASSGPPRDRRNNEQFFGPGTRLTVL.

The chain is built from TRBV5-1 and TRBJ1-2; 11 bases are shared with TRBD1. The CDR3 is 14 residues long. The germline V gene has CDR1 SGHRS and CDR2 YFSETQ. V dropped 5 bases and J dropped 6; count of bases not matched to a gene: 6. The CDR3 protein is CASREPGQGDGYTF. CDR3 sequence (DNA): TGCGCCAGCAGAGAGCCGGGACAGGGGGATGGCTACACCTTC.

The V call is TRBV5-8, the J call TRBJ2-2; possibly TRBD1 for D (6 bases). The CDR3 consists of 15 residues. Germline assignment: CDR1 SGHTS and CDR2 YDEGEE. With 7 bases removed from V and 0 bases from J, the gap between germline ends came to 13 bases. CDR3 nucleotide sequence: TGTGCCAGCGTACAGGGATTGGCGAACACCGGGGAGCTGTTTTTT. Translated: CASVQGLANTGELFF.

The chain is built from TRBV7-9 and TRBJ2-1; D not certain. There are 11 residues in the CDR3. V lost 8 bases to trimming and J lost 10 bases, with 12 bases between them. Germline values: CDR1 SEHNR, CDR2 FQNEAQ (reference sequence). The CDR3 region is CASPSPMEQFF. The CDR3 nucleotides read TGTGCCAGCCCGAGCCCGATGGAGCAGTTCTTC.

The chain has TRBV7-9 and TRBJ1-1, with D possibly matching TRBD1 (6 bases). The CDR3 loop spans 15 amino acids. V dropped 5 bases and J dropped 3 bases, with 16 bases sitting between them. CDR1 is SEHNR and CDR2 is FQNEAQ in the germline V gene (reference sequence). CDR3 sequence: CASSAHRAGDTEAFF. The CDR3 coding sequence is TGTGCCAGCAGCGCACACAGGGCCGGGGACACTGAAGCTTTCTTT.

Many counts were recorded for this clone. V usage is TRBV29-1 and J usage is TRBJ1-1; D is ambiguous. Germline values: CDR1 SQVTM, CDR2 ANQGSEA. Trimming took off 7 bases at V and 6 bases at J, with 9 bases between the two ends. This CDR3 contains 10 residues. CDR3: CSAVYAEAFF. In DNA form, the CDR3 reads TGCAGCGCCGTTTACGCTGAAGCTTTCTTT.

The DNA for the CDR3 is TGTGCCAGCAGCTTAGGGTTCTACAATGAGCAGTTCTTC. Protein: CASSLGFYNEQFF. This chain connects TRBV11-3 to TRBJ2-1; D remains ambiguous. This CDR3 contains 13 residues. The V gene's germline CDR1 is SGHNT and CDR2 YENEEA. V was trimmed by 1 base and J by 3 bases, leaving 4 bases between them.

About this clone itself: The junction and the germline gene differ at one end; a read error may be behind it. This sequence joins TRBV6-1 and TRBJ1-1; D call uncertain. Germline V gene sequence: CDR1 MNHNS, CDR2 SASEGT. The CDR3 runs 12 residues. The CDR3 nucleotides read TGTGCCAGCGGTGAGGGCTCGTCTGAAGCTTTCTTT. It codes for CASGEGSSEAFF.

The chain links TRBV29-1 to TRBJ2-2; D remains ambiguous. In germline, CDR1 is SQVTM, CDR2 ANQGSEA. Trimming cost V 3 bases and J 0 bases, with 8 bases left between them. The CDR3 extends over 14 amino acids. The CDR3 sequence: CSVDRRTNTGELFF. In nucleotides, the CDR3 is TGCAGCGTTGATCGGCGTACGAACACCGGGGAGCTGTTTTTT.

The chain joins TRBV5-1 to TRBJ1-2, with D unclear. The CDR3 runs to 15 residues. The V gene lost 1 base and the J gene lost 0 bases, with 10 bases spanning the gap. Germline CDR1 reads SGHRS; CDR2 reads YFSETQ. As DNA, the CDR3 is TGCGCCAGCAGCTTGTATGGGGAAGCTAACTATGGCTACACCTTC. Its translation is CASSLYGEANYGYTF.

CDR3 coding DNA: TGCAGTGCTAGTTCGGGGTTAGCGGGGACCGTCCAAGAGACCCAGTACTTC. Amino acid sequence: CSASSGLAGTVQETQYF. This chain uses TRBV20-1 with TRBJ2-5; 8 bases align to TRBD2. This CDR3 is 17 amino acids long. Germline assignment: CDR1 DFQATT and CDR2 SNEGSKA (reference sequence). Unmatched junction bases numbered 13, after V lost 3 bases and J lost 1 base.

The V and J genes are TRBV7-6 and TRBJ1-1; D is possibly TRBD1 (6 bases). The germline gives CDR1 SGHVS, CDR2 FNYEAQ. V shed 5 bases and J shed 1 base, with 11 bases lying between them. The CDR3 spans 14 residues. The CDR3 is CASSPMTGNTEAFF. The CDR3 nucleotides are TGTGCCAGCAGCCCTATGACAGGGAACACTGAAGCTTTCTTT.

The CDR3 here is CASSYDSSYEQYF. The CDR3 DNA reads TGTGCCAGCAGTTATGACAGTTCCTACGAGCAGTACTTC. The V gene is TRBV6-5, the J gene TRBJ2-7, with a tentative D call TRBD1 (5 bases). Germline V gene lookup returns CDR1 MNHEY and CDR2 SVGAGI. V lost 3 bases and J lost 1, with 7 bases in between. This CDR3 region has 13 residues.

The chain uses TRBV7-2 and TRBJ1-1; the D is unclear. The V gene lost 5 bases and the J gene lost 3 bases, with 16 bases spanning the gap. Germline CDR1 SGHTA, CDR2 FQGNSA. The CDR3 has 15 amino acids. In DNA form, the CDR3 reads TGTGCCAGCAGCGCTTTACGGTCAGCGGACACTGAAGCTTTCTTT. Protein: CASSALRSADTEAFF. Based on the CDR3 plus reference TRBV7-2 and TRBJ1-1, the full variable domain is GAGVSQSPSNKVTEKGKDVELRCDPISGHTALYWYRQSLGQGLEFLIYFQGNSAPDKSGLPSDRFSAERTGGSVSTLTIQRTQQEDSAVYLCASSALRSADTEAFFGQGTRLTVV.

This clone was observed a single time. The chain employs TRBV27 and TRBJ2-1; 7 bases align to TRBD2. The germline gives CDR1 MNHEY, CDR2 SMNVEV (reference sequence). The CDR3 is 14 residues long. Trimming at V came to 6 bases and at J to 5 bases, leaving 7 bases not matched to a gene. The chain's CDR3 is CASSVGTKNNEQFF. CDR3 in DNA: TGTGCCAGCAGCGTGGGGACTAAAAACAATGAGCAGTTCTTC.

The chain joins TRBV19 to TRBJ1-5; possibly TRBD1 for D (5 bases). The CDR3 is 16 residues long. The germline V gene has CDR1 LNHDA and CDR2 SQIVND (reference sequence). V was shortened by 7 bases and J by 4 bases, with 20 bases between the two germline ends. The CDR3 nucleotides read TGTGCCAGTACCAATCGGGGGGAGGGAGCAAATCAGCCCCAGCATTTT. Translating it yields CASTNRGEGANQPQHF.